Listed below are T cell receptor beta chains from one sample, sequenced in a study of cytomegalovirus exposure and HLA in healthy donors. TCRdb's table, derived via immunoSEQ multiplex PCR, lists solely in-frame clones and lacks some. The data show around 100,000 clones, and the top ten clones hold 6.5% to 7%. Sequenced: PBMCs. These receptors came from a man aged 35 to 55 in good health and CMV-seropositive. Each CDR3 is given with its conserved first and last residue. A D gene is named only where the DNA matches it firmly.

TRBJ2-6	TRBD1	TRBV19	TGTGCCAGTAGTATAGACATTGGGACAGGGAACTCTGGGGCCAACGTCCTGACTTTC	CASSIDIGTGNSGANVLTF
TRBJ2-7	-	TRBV11-2	TGTGCCAGCAGCTTAGGACCCGCTAGTCGGAGCTCCTACGAGCAGTACTTC	CASSLGPASRSSYEQYF
TRBJ2-2	TRBD2	TRBV6-1	TGTGCCAGCAGTGAAGGTCGAACTAGCGCGCACACCGGGGAGCTGTTTTTT	CASSEGRTSAHTGELFF
TRBJ1-3	-	TRBV25-1	TGTGCCAGCAGTACCAGGGTCGGGCGTAGAGGAAACACCATATATTTT	CASSTRVGRRGNTIYF
TRBJ2-1	TRBD2	TRBV7-3	TGTGCCAGCAGCCTCACACGGACTAGTTATGAGCAGTTCTTC	CASSLTRTSYEQFF
TRBJ2-7	TRBD2	TRBV6-5	TGTGCCAGCAGTTACGCGGCTAGCGGGAGTTCAGGCGAGCAGTACTTC	CASSYAASGSSGEQYF
TRBJ2-1	-	TRBV9	TGTGCCAGCAGCGTAGATGGGCTGGGCTTTAAAGGTGAGCAGTTCTTC	CASSVDGLGFKGEQFF
TRBJ1-2	-	TRBV5-4	TGTGCCAGCAGCGTCGGACAGAACTATGGCTACACCTTC	CASSVGQNYGYTF
TRBJ2-3	-	TRBV9	TGTGCCAGCAGCGTAGAGAGGGCGGGACAGTCAGATACGCAGTATTTT	CASSVERAGQSDTQYF
TRBJ2-3	-	TRBV20-1	TGCAGTGCTAGAAGGGAGGATACGCAGTATTTT	CSARREDTQYF
TRBJ2-5	TRBD2	TRBV9	TGTGCCAGCAGCGTAGACCCTGTATTAGCTAGCGGGATAAAAGAGACCCAGTACTTC	CASSVDPVLASGIKETQYF
TRBJ1-2	TRBD1	TRBV28	TGTGCCAGCAGTCCCCTCGGGACAGACGCTAACTATGGCTACACCTTC	CASSPLGTDANYGYTF
TRBJ1-2	-	TRBV15	TGTGCCACCAGCGGAACAGGGAACTATGGCTACACCTTC	CATSGTGNYGYTF
TRBJ2-3	TRBD2	TRBV11-2	TGTGCCAGCAGCTTACTAGCGGGAATGGGCACAGATACGCAGTATTTT	CASSLLAGMGTDTQYF
TRBJ2-2	TRBD1	TRBV4-1	TGCGCCAGCAGCCAAGTACAGGGGGACGCCGGGGAGCTGTTTTTT	CASSQVQGDAGELFF
TRBJ2-5	-	TRBV5-8	TGTGCCAGCAGCCCCGGACAGACCCGTTGGCAAGAGACCCAGTACTTC	CASSPGQTRWQETQYF
TRBJ1-4	-	TRBV4-1	TGCGCCAGCAGGGCGACAGCCGCAACTAATGAAAAACTGTTTTTT	CASRATAATNEKLFF
TRBJ2-3	TRBD2	TRBV30	TGTGCCTGCACTGCCCCGGGACTAGCGCCCACAGATACGCAGTATTTT	CACTAPGLAPTDTQYF
TRBJ1-2	TRBD1	TRBV29-1	TGCAGCGGGGCGGACAGGGGTCCGCATGGCTACACCTTC	CSGADRGPHGYTF
TRBJ2-3	-	TRBV6-5	TGTGCCAGCAGTTACTCGAGGCGGGACTTGGGGTATACGCAGTATTTT	CASSYSRRDLGYTQYF
TRBJ2-5	TRBD1	TRBV6-1	TGTGCCAGCAGTGCTCGCTCCGGGACAGGGCCCTTAGAGCAGTACTTC	CASSARSGTGPLEQYF
TRBJ2-7	-	TRBV5-1	TGCGCCAGCAGCTTGGGAGGGTCCGAGCAGTACTTC	CASSLGGSEQYF
TRBJ1-2	-	TRBV28	TGTGCCAGCAGCCCCTCGGGTATCTATGGCTACACCTTC	CASSPSGIYGYTF
TRBJ2-1	TRBD2	TRBV7-8	TGTGCCAGCAGCTCGAGTAGACTAGCGGGATATAGCTCCTACAATGAGCAGTTCTTC	CASSSSRLAGYSSYNEQFF
TRBJ1-1	TRBD1	TRBV30	TGTGCCTGGAGCCCTTTGGGGACAGGTGAAGCTTTCTTT	CAWSPLGTGEAFF
TRBJ2-7	TRBD2	TRBV29-1	TGCAGCGCCGGGACTAGCGGACTCTACGAGCAGTACTTC	CSAGTSGLYEQYF